The rows below give T cell receptor beta chains drawn from one sample of a study of T cell repertoires in cytomegalovirus infection. TCRdb fed the reads into MiXCR, producing one record per CDR3 protein. The data contain around 630,000 distinct CDR3 sequences, more than 20% of them singletons. The sequenced sample consisted of CD8+ T cells from PBMCs. Receptors were obtained from a human donor in good health (CMV status not recorded). Some clones in this sample may be carry-over from other donors' samples. The CDR3 runs from the conserved cysteine through the conserved F or W. The D gene is left open where the match is weak.

>TRBJ2-1|TRBV5-5|TRBD1
CASSLYGTGGDEQFF
>TRBJ1-2|TRBV9|TRBD1
CASSPRDSYYGYTF
>TRBJ1-2|TRBV14|-
CASSPAGNYGYTF
>TRBJ2-3|TRBV7-9|TRBD1
CASSFPGTGGTDTQYF
>TRBJ1-1|TRBV7-9|TRBD1
CASSLTDRGGSAEAFF
>TRBJ1-2|TRBV29-1|-
CSVGGNYGYTF
>TRBJ2-3|TRBV28|TRBD2
CASIGERGFTDTQYF
>TRBJ2-2|TRBV7-2|-
CASSFWGPNTGELFF
>TRBJ2-5|TRBV7-3|-
CASSLNPARESETQYF
>TRBJ2-1|TRBV11-1|TRBD1
CASSQPGTGAYNEQFF
>TRBJ2-3|TRBV28|-
CASSAGLLKSTDTQYF
>TRBJ2-2|TRBV12-3/TRBV12-4|TRBD1
CASSFKTLRPPGQLNTGELFF
>TRBJ2-3|TRBV28|-
CASSFSGSSTDTQYF
>TRBJ2-5|TRBV9|-
CASSVGGGRPQETQYF
>TRBJ1-5|TRBV6-2/TRBV6-3|-
CAVGGGRRQPQHF
>TRBJ2-3|TRBV25-1|TRBD2
CASSEYGGDTADTQYF
>TRBJ2-3|TRBV12-3/TRBV12-4|-
CASSPQGDTQYF
>TRBJ1-4|TRBV25-1|TRBD1
CASSVRQGGREKLFF
>TRBJ2-1|TRBV20-1|TRBD2
CSARDRRLAGGPSYNEQFF
>TRBJ1-1|TRBV7-9|-
CASPGTEAFF
>TRBJ2-5|TRBV28|-
CASSYVPETQYF
>TRBJ2-1|TRBV7-9|TRBD2
CASSPNERGISYNEQFF
>TRBJ2-2|TRBV2|TRBD2
CASTPWAGVTGELFF
>TRBJ1-1|TRBV5-5|-
CASSLEFRAYTEAFF
>TRBJ1-1|TRBV29-1|-
CSVPERNTEAFF
>TRBJ2-5|TRBV10-3|-
CAISEFPRETQYF
>TRBJ2-1|TRBV5-1|-
CASSLPGSDEQFF
>TRBJ2-1|TRBV4-1|TRBD1
CASSPVGTGNEQFF
>TRBJ1-1|TRBV19|TRBD1
CASSISGQGRWNTEAFF
>TRBJ2-2|TRBV7-2|TRBD2
CASPRRGAGELFF
>TRBJ2-5|TRBV10-3|-
CAIKRGSQYQETRYF
>TRBJ1-1|TRBV20-1|-
CSVETSGTEAFF
>TRBJ2-1|TRBV4-3|-
CASRGNGGLNNEQFF
>TRBJ2-1|TRBV13|TRBD1
CASGTGLYNEQFF
>TRBJ2-2|TRBV7-9|TRBD1
CASSFPAGTGANTGELFF
>TRBJ1-5|TRBV28|TRBD1
CASSSGQGRQPQHF
>TRBJ2-1|TRBV29-1|-
CSVPASSYNEQFF
>TRBJ1-4|TRBV4-3|-
CASSQGEASRRGEKLFF
>TRBJ2-5|TRBV10-3|-
CAISEDGEETQYF
>TRBJ2-7|TRBV7-6|-
CASSPPGPYEQYF
>TRBJ1-5|TRBV7-6|-
CASSPGGDSNQPQHF
>TRBJ1-2|TRBV7-2|-
CASSPRPPKDDVF
>TRBJ2-1|TRBV5-6|-
CDSSLVWQGNNEQFF
>TRBJ2-1|TRBV7-8|-
CASSPPLQGPNNEQFF
>TRBJ2-6|TRBV6-6|-
CASSYEGPGANVLTF
>TRBJ2-1|TRBV18|-
CASFVPNEQFF
>TRBJ1-1|TRBV6-6|-
CASSYSTLGLIFF
>TRBJ2-2|TRBV6-5|-
CASSYGGPVGELFF
>TRBJ2-1|TRBV4-1|TRBD2
CASSHPTSGSYNEQFF
>TRBJ1-1|TRBV5-1|-
CASSLEGAGRIAFF
>TRBJ2-5|TRBV7-9|-
CASSLARYLQETQYF
>TRBJ2-3|TRBV7-3|TRBD1
CASRDRDQDTQYF
>TRBJ1-1|TRBV20-1|-
CSARDLYATENTEAFF
>TRBJ2-3|TRBV7-9|-
CASRADTQYF
>TRBJ1-5|TRBV7-8|-
CASSPEVSNQPQHF
>TRBJ2-4|TRBV29-1|-
CSVWGAGERNIQYF
>TRBJ2-1|TRBV12-3/TRBV12-4|TRBD2
CASTPLAGVDEQFF
>TRBJ2-5|TRBV2|-
CASTSQGEEETQYF
>TRBJ2-1|TRBV7-2|TRBD2
CASSLKPGLAGAIYNEQFF